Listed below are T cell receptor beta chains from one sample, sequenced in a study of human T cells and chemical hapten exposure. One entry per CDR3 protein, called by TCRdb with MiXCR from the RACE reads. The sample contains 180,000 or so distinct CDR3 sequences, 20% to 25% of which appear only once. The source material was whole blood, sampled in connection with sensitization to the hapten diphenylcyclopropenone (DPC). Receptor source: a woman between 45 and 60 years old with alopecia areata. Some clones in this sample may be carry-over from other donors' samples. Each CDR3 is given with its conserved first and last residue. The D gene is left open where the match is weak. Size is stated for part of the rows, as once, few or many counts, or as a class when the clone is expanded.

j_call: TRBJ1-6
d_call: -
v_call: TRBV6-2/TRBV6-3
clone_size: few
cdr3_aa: CASGPGFTLHF
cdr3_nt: TGTGCCAGCGGTCCGGGGTTTACCCTCCACTTT

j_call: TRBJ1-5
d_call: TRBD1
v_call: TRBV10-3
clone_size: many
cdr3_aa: CAISGSGGNQPQHF
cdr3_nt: TGTGCCATCAGTGGGTCAGGGGGAAATCAGCCCCAGCATTTT

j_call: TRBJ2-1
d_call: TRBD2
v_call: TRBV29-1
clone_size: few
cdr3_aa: CSALRTSGNHEQFF
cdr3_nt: TGCAGCGCCTTAAGGACTAGCGGGAACCATGAGCAGTTCTTC

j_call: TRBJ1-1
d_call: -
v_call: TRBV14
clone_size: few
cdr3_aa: CASSPDGVSEAFF
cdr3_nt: TGTGCCAGCAGCCCCGACGGGGTGTCTGAAGCTTTCTTT

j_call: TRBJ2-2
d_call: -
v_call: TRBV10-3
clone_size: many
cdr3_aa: CAISESQDTGELFF
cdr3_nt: TGTGCCATCAGTGAGTCGCAGGACACCGGGGAGCTGTTTTTT

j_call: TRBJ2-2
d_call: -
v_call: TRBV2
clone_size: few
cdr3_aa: CASSVSLATNTGELFF
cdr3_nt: TGTGCCAGCAGTGTGAGCCTAGCGACTAACACCGGGGAGCTGTTTTTT

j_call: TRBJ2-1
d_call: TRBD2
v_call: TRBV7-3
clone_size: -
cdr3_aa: CASSMTSGRQNEQFF
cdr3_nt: TGTGCCAGCAGCATGACTAGCGGGAGACAGAATGAGCAGTTCTTC

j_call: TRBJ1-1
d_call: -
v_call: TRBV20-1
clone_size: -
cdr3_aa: CSANNINTEAFF
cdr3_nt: TGCAGTGCCAATAATATTAACACTGAAGCTTTCTTT

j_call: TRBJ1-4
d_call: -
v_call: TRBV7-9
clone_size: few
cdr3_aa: CAGGSVGDNEKLFF
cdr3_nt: TGTGCAGGAGGGAGCGTGGGCGATAATGAAAAACTGTTTTTT

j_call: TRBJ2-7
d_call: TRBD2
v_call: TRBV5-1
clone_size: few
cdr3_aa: CASSLTSGSLLREQYF
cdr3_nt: TGCGCCAGCAGCTTGACTAGCGGGAGTCTACTGCGCGAGCAGTACTTC

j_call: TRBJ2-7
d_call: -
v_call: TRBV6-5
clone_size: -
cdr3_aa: CASSLRRGREQYF
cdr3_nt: TGTGCCAGCAGTTTACGGAGGGGGCGCGAGCAGTACTTC

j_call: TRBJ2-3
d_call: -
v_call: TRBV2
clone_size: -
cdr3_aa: CASKSGDLGTDTQYF
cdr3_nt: TGTGCCAGCAAGTCGGGGGACCTCGGGACAGATACGCAGTATTTT

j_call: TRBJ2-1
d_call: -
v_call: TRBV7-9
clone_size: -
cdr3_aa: CASSFGIARNEQFF
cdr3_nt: TGTGCCAGCAGCTTCGGTATAGCGCGGAATGAGCAGTTCTTC

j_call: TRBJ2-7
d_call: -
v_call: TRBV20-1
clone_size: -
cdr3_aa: CSARVVLNSYEQYF
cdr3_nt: TGCAGTGCTAGAGTCGTGCTAAACTCCTACGAGCAGTACTTC

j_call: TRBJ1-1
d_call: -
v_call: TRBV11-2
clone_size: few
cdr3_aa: CASSRNREEAFF
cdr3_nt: TGTGCCAGCAGCAGAAACAGGGAAGAGGCTTTCTTT

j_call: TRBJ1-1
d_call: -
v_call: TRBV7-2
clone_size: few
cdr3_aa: CASSLVQGRTEAFF
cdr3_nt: TGTGCCAGCAGCTTAGTTCAGGGTCGCACTGAAGCTTTCTTT

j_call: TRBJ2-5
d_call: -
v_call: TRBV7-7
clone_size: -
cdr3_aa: CASSLGVEETQYF
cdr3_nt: TGTGCTAGCAGCTTAGGAGTCGAAGAGACCCAGTACTTC

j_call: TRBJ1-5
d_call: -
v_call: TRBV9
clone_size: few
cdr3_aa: CASSVAPGQPQHF
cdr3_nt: TGTGCCAGCAGCGTAGCTCCAGGTCAGCCCCAGCATTTT

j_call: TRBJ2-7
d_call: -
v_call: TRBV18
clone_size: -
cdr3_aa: CASSQQGEIYEQYF
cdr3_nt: TGTGCCAGCTCACAACAGGGTGAGATCTACGAGCAGTACTTC

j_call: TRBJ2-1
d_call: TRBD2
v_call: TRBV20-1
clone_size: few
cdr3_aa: CSARRLAAYNEQFF
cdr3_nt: TGCAGTGCCCGTCGCCTAGCGGCTTACAATGAGCAGTTCTTC

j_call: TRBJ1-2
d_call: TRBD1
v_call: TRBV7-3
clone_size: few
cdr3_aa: CASGYTGGHGYTF
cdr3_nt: TGTGCCAGCGGATACACAGGGGGCCATGGCTACACCTTC

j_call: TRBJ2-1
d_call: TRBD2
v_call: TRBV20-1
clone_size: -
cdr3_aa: CSARNPTSGGSYNEQFF
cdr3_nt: TGCAGTGCTAGAAATCCCACTAGCGGGGGTTCCTACAATGAGCAGTTCTTC

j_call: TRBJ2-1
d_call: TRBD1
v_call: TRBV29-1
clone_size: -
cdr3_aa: CSVHRDRGNEQFF
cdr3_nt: TGCAGCGTGCACCGGGACAGGGGGAATGAGCAGTTCTTC

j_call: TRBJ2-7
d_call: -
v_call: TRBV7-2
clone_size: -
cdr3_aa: CASSAGGAWQQYF
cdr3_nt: TGTGCCAGCAGCGCCGGTGGGGCCTGGCAGCAGTACTTC